Listed below are T cell receptor beta chains from one sample, sequenced in a study of CD8+ T cells in alopecia areata. The repertoire was sequenced with immunoSEQ multiplex PCR; TCRdb's copy has only in-frame clones and lacks some. The sample holds 170,000 or so clones, around three fifths seen once. Sequenced material: CD4+ T cells sorted from blood, taken at week 0. The origin of the receptors is a human donor with alopecia areata. CDR3s include the opening cysteine and the closing phenylalanine or tryptophan. D genes are given only for firm matches. Some rows have no size entry. The others give once, few or many, or a class for an expanded clone.

cdr3_aa: CASSQAGVRSYEQYF
cdr3_nt: TGCGCCAGCAGCCAGGCAGGGGTGAGGTCCTACGAGCAGTACTTC
clone_size: -
v_call: TRBV4-1
j_call: TRBJ2-7
d_call: -

cdr3_aa: CASRGTGVSHGELFF
cdr3_nt: TGTGCCAGTAGAGGGACAGGGGTTTCGCACGGGGAGCTGTTTTTT
clone_size: many
v_call: TRBV19
j_call: TRBJ2-2
d_call: TRBD1

cdr3_aa: CSANREMNTEVFF
cdr3_nt: TGCAGCGCGAACAGGGAGATGAACACTGAAGTTTTCTTT
clone_size: -
v_call: TRBV29-1
j_call: TRBJ1-1
d_call: -

cdr3_aa: CASSPVNTGELFF
cdr3_nt: TGCGCCAGCAGCCCGGTTAACACCGGGGAGCTGTTTTTT
clone_size: -
v_call: TRBV5-1
j_call: TRBJ2-2
d_call: -

cdr3_aa: CASSSTGGLNTIYF
cdr3_nt: TGTGCCAGCAGCTCGACAGGGGGATTAAACACCATATATTTT
clone_size: -
v_call: TRBV7-9
j_call: TRBJ1-3
d_call: TRBD1

cdr3_aa: CARLPGQGLNEQFF
cdr3_nt: TGTGCCAGGCTACCGGGACAGGGTCTGAATGAGCAGTTCTTC
clone_size: -
v_call: TRBV25-1
j_call: TRBJ2-1
d_call: TRBD1

cdr3_aa: CASSLPAGVGEQYF
cdr3_nt: TGTGCCAGCAGCTTGCCAGCGGGGGTCGGCGAGCAGTACTTC
clone_size: -
v_call: TRBV5-6
j_call: TRBJ2-7
d_call: TRBD2

cdr3_aa: CAWSVLDLGKRPLSYNEQFF
cdr3_nt: TGTGCCTGGAGTGTACTTGATCTGGGGAAACGACCCCTCTCCTACAATGAGCAGTTCTTC
clone_size: few
v_call: TRBV30
j_call: TRBJ2-1
d_call: -

cdr3_aa: CASRQGEVEKLFF
cdr3_nt: TGTGCCAGCAGACAGGGAGAGGTTGAAAAACTGTTTTTT
clone_size: -
v_call: TRBV2
j_call: TRBJ1-4
d_call: -

cdr3_aa: CASSSKREWGTDTQYF
cdr3_nt: TGTGCCAGCAGTTCCAAGCGCGAATGGGGCACAGATACGCAGTATTTT
clone_size: -
v_call: TRBV2
j_call: TRBJ2-3
d_call: -

cdr3_aa: CAITKEGFRYTF
cdr3_nt: TGTGCCATCACAAAGGAAGGATTTCGCTACACCTTC
clone_size: few
v_call: TRBV10-3
j_call: TRBJ1-2
d_call: -

cdr3_aa: CASKGTGVGEQYF
cdr3_nt: TGTGCCAGCAAAGGGACAGGGGTGGGGGAGCAGTACTTC
clone_size: -
v_call: TRBV2
j_call: TRBJ2-7
d_call: TRBD1

cdr3_aa: CASRDIAHSPLHF
cdr3_nt: TGTGCCAGTAGAGACATCGCCCATTCACCCCTCCACTTT
clone_size: -
v_call: TRBV19
j_call: TRBJ1-6
d_call: -

cdr3_aa: CASSLWTGGSYEQYF
cdr3_nt: TGTGCCAGCAGCCTATGGACAGGAGGGTCCTACGAGCAGTACTTC
clone_size: -
v_call: TRBV11-2
j_call: TRBJ2-7
d_call: -

cdr3_aa: CASSHRGLETQYF
cdr3_nt: TGCGCCAGCAGCCACAGGGGTCTGGAGACCCAGTACTTC
clone_size: -
v_call: TRBV4-1
j_call: TRBJ2-5
d_call: -

cdr3_aa: CASSRGQEKLFF
cdr3_nt: TGCGCCAGCAGCCGCGGACAGGAAAAACTGTTTTTT
clone_size: -
v_call: TRBV5-1
j_call: TRBJ1-4
d_call: -